A selection of T cell receptor beta chains follows, all from one sample in a study of blood T cells in healthy people across ages. TCRdb called the 5' RACE reads again in MiXCR, with one record for every CDR3 protein. The sample includes over a million distinct CDR3 sequences, 42% of them seen just once. The sequenced sample was blood. The receptors stem from a woman between 18 and 29 years old in good health. CDR3s include the opening cysteine and the closing phenylalanine or tryptophan. The order of the fields is CDR3 protein, V gene, J gene.

CDR3aa: CSARETGTGETEAFF; v_gene: TRBV20-1; j_gene: TRBJ1-1
CDR3aa: CASLGYPGASTDTQYF; v_gene: TRBV6-1; j_gene: TRBJ2-3
CDR3aa: CASGTSGGAEWYF; v_gene: TRBV10-3; j_gene: TRBJ2-5
CDR3aa: CASSVQSAMGYTF; v_gene: TRBV2; j_gene: TRBJ1-2
CDR3aa: CSAAGIGEKLFF; v_gene: TRBV20-1; j_gene: TRBJ1-4
CDR3aa: CASSPGPSQGPSTDTQYF; v_gene: TRBV4-1; j_gene: TRBJ2-3
CDR3aa: CASSGGLAGRYYEQYF; v_gene: TRBV11-2; j_gene: TRBJ2-7
CDR3aa: CASSLAQSPEKLFF; v_gene: TRBV12-3/TRBV12-4; j_gene: TRBJ1-4
CDR3aa: CASSWTGEAFF; v_gene: TRBV6-5; j_gene: TRBJ1-1
CDR3aa: CASSRGTSGIHSSYNEQFF; v_gene: TRBV5-1; j_gene: TRBJ2-1
CDR3aa: CAGSPIGLAGHALTDTGELFF; v_gene: TRBV12-3/TRBV12-4; j_gene: TRBJ2-2
CDR3aa: CASSLIQGDIQYF; v_gene: TRBV7-9; j_gene: TRBJ2-4
CDR3aa: CSARDWVQGPVEKLFF; v_gene: TRBV20-1; j_gene: TRBJ1-4
CDR3aa: CASSQVEAGGPYNEQFF; v_gene: TRBV4-1; j_gene: TRBJ2-1
CDR3aa: CASSPRGQEKLFF; v_gene: TRBV7-2; j_gene: TRBJ1-4
CDR3aa: CASSYVWGGNQPQHF; v_gene: TRBV6-6; j_gene: TRBJ1-5
CDR3aa: CASSLAVAETQYF; v_gene: TRBV5-1; j_gene: TRBJ2-5
CDR3aa: CASSSSPNQPQHF; v_gene: TRBV27; j_gene: TRBJ1-5
CDR3aa: CATSRDLIALELFF; v_gene: TRBV15; j_gene: TRBJ2-2
CDR3aa: CASSSWTGGAYNEQFF; v_gene: TRBV27; j_gene: TRBJ2-1
CDR3aa: CASSPGLSSNQPQHF; v_gene: TRBV5-1; j_gene: TRBJ1-5
CDR3aa: CSARRSLAGGFNEQFF; v_gene: TRBV20-1; j_gene: TRBJ2-1
CDR3aa: CAGKGGAGPYTEAFF; v_gene: TRBV6-2/TRBV6-3; j_gene: TRBJ1-1
CDR3aa: CASSLLWAESYEQYF; v_gene: TRBV7-9; j_gene: TRBJ2-7
CDR3aa: CASSPTGLAGQETQYF; v_gene: TRBV28; j_gene: TRBJ2-5
CDR3aa: CASSQGRQGATYEQYF; v_gene: TRBV6-5; j_gene: TRBJ2-7
CDR3aa: CASRSDRGVTGANVLTF; v_gene: TRBV12-3/TRBV12-4; j_gene: TRBJ2-6
CDR3aa: CASSRTASGVRETQYF; v_gene: TRBV3-1; j_gene: TRBJ2-5
CDR3aa: CASSQETSGRSYEQYF; v_gene: TRBV4-1; j_gene: TRBJ2-7
CDR3aa: CASGPWTGLSTDTQYF; v_gene: TRBV11-2; j_gene: TRBJ2-3
CDR3aa: CSARGLGGGEQFF; v_gene: TRBV20-1; j_gene: TRBJ2-1
CDR3aa: CASSLAGGEQYF; v_gene: TRBV5-1; j_gene: TRBJ2-7
CDR3aa: CASSLGSGAGQPQHF; v_gene: TRBV7-2; j_gene: TRBJ1-5
CDR3aa: CASSRRTGGGGYTF; v_gene: TRBV21-1; j_gene: TRBJ1-2
CDR3aa: CASRDSTLGTGELFF; v_gene: TRBV2; j_gene: TRBJ2-2
CDR3aa: CASSQAPSGTGDSDTQYF; v_gene: TRBV14; j_gene: TRBJ2-3
CDR3aa: CASSFAGTVNIQYF; v_gene: TRBV7-9; j_gene: TRBJ2-4
CDR3aa: CASSGTGTGETQYF; v_gene: TRBV7-9; j_gene: TRBJ2-5
CDR3aa: CASSIGGDRGPWNEQYF; v_gene: TRBV19; j_gene: TRBJ2-7
CDR3aa: CSAQGTSSYEQYF; v_gene: TRBV20-1; j_gene: TRBJ2-7
CDR3aa: CSAVGQAAVEQYF; v_gene: TRBV20-1; j_gene: .
CDR3aa: CASSQGVGGYGYTF; v_gene: TRBV3-1; j_gene: TRBJ1-2
CDR3aa: CASSAWEATDTQYF; v_gene: TRBV6-1; j_gene: TRBJ2-3
CDR3aa: CASSEYRVGYTF; v_gene: TRBV25-1; j_gene: TRBJ1-2
CDR3aa: CSARVDPRQPQHF; v_gene: TRBV20-1; j_gene: TRBJ1-5
CDR3aa: CASSFTGAGTEAFF; v_gene: TRBV7-3; j_gene: TRBJ1-1
CDR3aa: CATSRDEGVSDEQYF; v_gene: TRBV15; j_gene: TRBJ2-7
CDR3aa: CASSPGLDFAGELFF; v_gene: TRBV4-1; j_gene: TRBJ2-2
CDR3aa: CASSTLGGATDEQYF; v_gene: TRBV28; j_gene: .
CDR3aa: CASSLWASESNEQYF; v_gene: TRBV28; j_gene: TRBJ2-7
CDR3aa: CASSQERRDKTTSGQYF; v_gene: TRBV4-1; j_gene: TRBJ2-5
CDR3aa: CASSTGTGPTEAFF; v_gene: TRBV11-2; j_gene: TRBJ1-1
CDR3aa: CASSFESSNTEAFF; v_gene: TRBV7-9; j_gene: TRBJ1-1